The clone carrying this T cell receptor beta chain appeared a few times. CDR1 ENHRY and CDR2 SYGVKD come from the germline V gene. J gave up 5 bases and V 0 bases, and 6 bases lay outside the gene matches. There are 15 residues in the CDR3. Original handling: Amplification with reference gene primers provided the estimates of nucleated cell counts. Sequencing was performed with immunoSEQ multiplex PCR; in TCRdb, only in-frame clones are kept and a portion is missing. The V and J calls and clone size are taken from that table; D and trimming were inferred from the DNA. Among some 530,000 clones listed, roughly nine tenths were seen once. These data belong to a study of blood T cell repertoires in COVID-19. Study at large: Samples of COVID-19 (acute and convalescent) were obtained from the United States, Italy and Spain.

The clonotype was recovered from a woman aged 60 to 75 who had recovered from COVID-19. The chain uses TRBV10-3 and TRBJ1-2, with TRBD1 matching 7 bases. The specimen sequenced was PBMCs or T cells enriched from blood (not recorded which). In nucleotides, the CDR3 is TGTGCCATCAGTGAGTCAGGGGGCGCGAAGTATGGCTACACCTTC. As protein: CAISESGGAKYGYTF.